Presented here are 9 T cell receptor beta chains from one specimen sequenced in a study of T cell responses to AZD1222 COVID-19 vaccine. Sequencing was performed with immunoSEQ multiplex PCR; in TCRdb, only in-frame clones are kept and a portion is missing. The sample contains approximately 70,000 clones, about 85% of which appear only once. The sample was peripheral blood, taken on day 0 of AZD1222 vaccination. The receptors shown here come from an adult in good health.

A remark on this clone: Because the CDR3's place on the DNA is in doubt, the DNA is left out and the CDR3 is given as listed by TCRdb. The chain employs TRBV24-1 and TRBJ1-5. The CDR3 sequence runs 14 residues, both termini included. In germline, CDR1 is KGHDR, CDR2 SFDVKD. The chain's CDR3 is CATSDNGRISPSIF.

The chain carries TRBV6-1 and TRBJ1-1; D ambiguous. Deletions cut 0 bases from V and 0 bases from J, with 11 bases between. Germline CDR1 and CDR2: MNHNS and SASEGT. The CDR3 has 16 amino acids. The CDR3 DNA follows: TGTGCCAGCAGTGAAGCATGGGCAGCGATGAACACTGAAGCTTTCTTT. Translated: CASSEAWAAMNTEAFF.

This clone was picked up one time. The rearrangement uses TRBV5-6 and TRBJ1-1; D is perhaps TRBD1 (6 bases). This CDR3 comprises 17 residues. Between the trimmed V and J ends, which lost 4 bases and 0 bases, there was a span of 19 bases. Germline-derived CDR1 and CDR2 are SGHDT and YYEEEE. CDR3 bases: TGTGCCAGCAGCCTACTGGGGGCGCTGCATCTGAACACTGAAGCTTTCTTT. Its protein is CASSLLGALHLNTEAFF.

The J gene is TRBJ1-1, the V gene TRBV19; D gene unclear. There are 13 residues in the CDR3. Germline assignment: CDR1 LNHDA and CDR2 SQIVND (reference sequence). V lost 3 bases and J 3 bases, leaving 8 bases between the germline ends. The CDR3 sequence is CASSIGAYTEAFF. The CDR3 region has the DNA TGTGCCAGTAGTATTGGTGCGTACACTGAAGCTTTCTTT. The variable domain in full, completed from reference TRBV19 and TRBJ1-1, reads DGGITQSPKYLFRKEGQNVTLSCEQNLNHDAMYWYRQDPGQGLRLIYYSQIVNDFQKGDIAEGYSVSREKKESFPLTVTSAQKNPTAFYLCASSIGAYTEAFFGQGTRLTVV.

This chain uses TRBV2 with TRBJ2-1, with D unclear. Germline V lookup: CDR1 SNHLY, CDR2 FYNNEI. The germline V and J ends were trimmed by 5 bases and 10 bases, with 9 bases remaining between them. The CDR3 has 11 amino acids. CDR3 sequence reads: CASSNMGEQFF. The DNA of the CDR3 is TGTGCCAGCAGTAATATGGGGGAGCAGTTCTTC.

The genes are TRBV7-9 and TRBJ2-3, with TRBD2 matching over 7 bases. The V gene end was trimmed by 1 base and the J gene end by 2 bases; junction bases not matched to a gene: 6. The CDR3 runs 16 residues. Germline assignment: CDR1 SEHNR and CDR2 FQNEAQ (reference sequence). This chain's CDR3 is CASSLDLGGNTDTQYF. For the CDR3, the DNA is TGTGCCAGCAGCTTAGATCTGGGGGGGAACACAGATACGCAGTATTTT. Supplemented by reference TRBV7-9 and TRBJ2-3, the full variable domain reads DTGVSQNPRHKITKRGQNVTFRCDPISEHNRLYWYRQTLGQGPEFLTYFQNEAQLEKSRLLSDRFSAERPKGSFSTLEIQRTEQGDSAMYLCASSLDLGGNTDTQYFGPGTRLTVL.

The chain recombines TRBV6-5 with TRBJ2-7; TRBD1 or TRBD2 may be the D gene (5 bases each). Germline lookup yields CDR1 MNHEY and CDR2 SVGAGI. This CDR3 contains 15 residues. The ends were cut back, 4 bases at V and 2 bases at J, with 15 bases in the middle. DNA of the CDR3: TGTGCCAGCAGTTCCTTCCTGGGACGGACCTACGAGCAGTACTTC. It codes for CASSSFLGRTYEQYF.

The chain employs TRBV5-1 and TRBJ2-3, with 7 bases that match TRBD1. The CDR3 has 17 amino acids. Germline CDR1 and CDR2: SGHRS and YFSETQ. V shed 3 bases, J shed 6 bases, and the junction held 16 bases outside the gene matches. CDR3 sequence reads: CASSWGATGYRSDTQYF. The CDR3 DNA is TGCGCCAGCAGCTGGGGTGCGACAGGGTACCGATCGGATACGCAGTATTTT.

The V gene is TRBV5-1, the J gene TRBJ2-5; 7 positions match TRBD1. With V trimmed by 0 bases and J by 3 bases, 2 bases remained unmatched. This CDR3 has 14 residues. The germline gives CDR1 SGHRS, CDR2 YFSETQ. Written as DNA, the CDR3 is TGCGCCAGCAGCTTGGTACAGGGGAAAGAGACCCAGTACTTC. Its protein is CASSLVQGKETQYF.